Following are 18 T cell receptor beta chains from one sample sequenced in a study of blood T cells in healthy people across ages. A second PCR, run for roughly 7 to 12 cycles, used a sample-barcoded 5' primer plus a J-beta primer mix. MiXCR, run by TCRdb on the 5' RACE reads, gives a single entry per CDR3 protein. The table includes around 1.5 million distinct CDR3 sequences, about 32% detected once. Input material: blood. All receptors derive from a young woman in good health.

The rearrangement uses TRBV6-1 and TRBJ1-1, with D perhaps TRBD1 (6 bases). The CDR3 runs to 12 residues. Germline loops: CDR1 MNHNS, CDR2 SASEGT. V was trimmed by 11 bases and J by 1 base, leaving 11 bases between them. CDR3 sequence reads: CAGGTPNTEAFF. The CDR3 bases are TGTGCCGGCGGGACACCGAACACTGAAGCTTTCTTT.

As regards this clonotype: It may be a read error: a sequence one base away is much more abundant. This sequence joins TRBV20-1 and TRBJ2-7; D may match TRBD1 or TRBD2 (5 bases each). Germline assignment: CDR1 DFQATT and CDR2 SNEGSKA (reference sequence). The CDR3 has 14 residues. CDR3 region: CNATVPGPSYEQYF. CDR3 bases: TGCAATGCTACAGTTCCGGGACCCTCCTACGAGCAGTACTTC.

This clonotype appeared many times. This chain links TRBV15 with TRBJ2-1; D gene ambiguous. The V end lost 0 bases, the J end lost 0 bases, and 6 bases lay between the germline ends. CDR3 size: 15 residues. Germline CDR1 is LNHNV and CDR2 is YYDKDF (reference sequence). Here the CDR3 reads CATSRDESSYNEQFF. The CDR3 DNA is TGTGCCACCAGCAGAGACGAGAGCTCCTACAATGAGCAGTTCTTC.

This sequence joins TRBV30 and TRBJ2-6; 7 bases are a match to TRBD1. Germline loops: CDR1 GTSNPN, CDR2 SVGIG (reference sequence). The CDR3 extends over 15 amino acids. Trimming at V came to 2 bases and at J to 2 bases, leaving 3 bases not matched to a gene. The CDR3 region has the DNA TGTGCCTGGAGTAGGGGGCGCCCTGGGGCCAACGTCCTGACTTTC. This codes for CAWSRGRPGANVLTF.

Remarks on this clonotype: A junction boundary mismatches the germline segment, possibly from a read error. The J gene is TRBJ2-3, the V gene TRBV7-9; TRBD2 matches at 12 bases. Germline V gives CDR1 SEHNR, CDR2 FQNEAQ (reference sequence). The CDR3 runs 16 residues. CDR3 coding DNA: TGTGCCGGCAGCCCTAGACTAGCGGGGGATCCCGGTACGCAGTATTTT. Residues: CAGSPRLAGDPGTQYF.

This clonotype was detected a few times. The V and J genes are TRBV6-1 and TRBJ2-7; weak D call: TRBD2 (6 bases). The V and J ends lost 6 bases and 3 bases respectively, with 15 bases between them. The CDR3 is made up of 14 amino acids. In germline, CDR1 is MNHNS, CDR2 SASEGT. Here the CDR3 reads CASSAGLRSYEQYF. The DNA for the CDR3 is TGTGCCAGCAGCGCGGGGCTCAGAAGCTACGAGCAGTACTTC.

This clonotype was seen once. The junction does not match germline at one end; this may be a read error. The V call is TRBV7-2, the J call TRBJ2-1, with 14 bases lining up with TRBD2. The CDR3 length is 19 residues. Germline CDR1 is SGHTA and CDR2 is FQGNSA. CDR3: CAGSPSTSGGALSYNEQFF. DNA of the CDR3: TGTGCCGGCAGCCCCTCGACTAGCGGGGGGGCCCTTTCCTACAATGAGCAGTTCTTC.

Concerning this clonotype: Germline is not matched at one junction end, which may reflect a read error. The chain carries TRBV12-3 or TRBV12-4 and TRBJ2-6; perhaps TRBD1 as D (5 bases). This CDR3 region has 17 residues. The DNA for the CDR3 is TGTGCCAGCAGTTTACTGGCTGGTGCGGCTGGGGCCAACGTCCGGACTTTC. It specifies CASSLLAGAAGANVRTF.

This clonotype was counted between two and nine times. V usage is TRBV30 and J usage is TRBJ2-7; 8 nucleotides match TRBD2. The CDR3 spans 14 residues. J lost 4 bases, V lost 3 bases, and 8 bases had no gene match. Looked up from germline, CDR1 is GTSNPN and CDR2 is SVGIG (reference sequence). CDR3 nucleotides: TGTGCCTGGAGCCTGCCCGGGACTAGTTACGAGCAGTACTTC. Protein sequence: CAWSLPGTSYEQYF.

This chain joins TRBV5-4 and TRBJ2-1; TRBD2 matches at 8 bases. V dropped 3 bases and J dropped 2; count of bases not matched to a gene: 7. The CDR3 totals 16 residues. CDR1 is SGHNT, CDR2 YYREEE, per germline (reference sequence). CDR3 sequence: CASSSGLALTYNEQFF. For the CDR3, the DNA is TGTGCCAGCAGCTCAGGACTAGCTCTTACCTACAATGAGCAGTTCTTC. The full variable domain, rest sourced from reference TRBV5-4 and TRBJ2-1, is ETGVTQSPTHLIKTRGQQVTLRCSSQSGHNTVSWYQQALGQGPQFIFQYYREEENGRGNFPPRFSGLQFPNYSSELNVNALELDDSALYLCASSSGLALTYNEQFFGPGTRLTVL.

This clonotype was seen only a few times. V and J are TRBV6-2 or TRBV6-3 and TRBJ2-7; D gene uncertain. Germline loops: CDR1 MNHEY, CDR2 SVGEGT. V was cut by 5 bases and J by 6 bases, with 8 bases left in between. This CDR3 is 11 amino acids long. CDR3 DNA: TGTGCCAGCAGTGGTTGGGCCGAGCAGTACTTC. It is translated as CASSGWAEQYF.

At least ten counts were recorded for this clonotype. The genes are TRBV4-1 and TRBJ2-1; D uncertain. Trimming cost V 4 bases and J 0 bases, with 16 bases left between them. The CDR3 loop spans 17 amino acids. Germline values: CDR1 MGHRA, CDR2 YSYEKL. The DNA for the CDR3 is TGCGCCAGCAGCCGTTCTGACGGCCCGAGCTCCTACAATGAGCAGTTCTTC. Its translation: CASSRSDGPSSYNEQFF.

CDR3 nucleotides: TGCAGTGTCCAAGCGGGACAGGGGGGCACTGAAGCTTTCTTT. It yields the protein CSVQAGQGGTEAFF. This chain links TRBV20-1 with TRBJ1-1, with TRBD1 matching 11 bases. J was trimmed by 4 bases and V by 7 bases; bases with no gene match: 8. CDR3 length equals 14 residues. Germline V CDR1 and CDR2: DFQATT, SNEGSKA (reference sequence).

To note about this clonotype: A read error may produce the germline difference seen at one junction end. This chain joins TRBV2 and TRBJ1-4, with D unresolved. Looked up from germline, CDR1 is SNHLY and CDR2 is FYNNEI. The CDR3 is made up of 13 amino acids. CDR3 coding DNA: TGTGCCAGCACACGGCAGGTTAATGAAAAACTGTATTTT. Residues: CASTRQVNEKLYF.

V gene TRBV9 combines with J gene TRBJ2-1, with D possibly matching TRBD1 (5 bases). Germline CDR1 reads SGDLS; CDR2 reads YYNGEE. The CDR3 loop spans 14 amino acids. V shed 4 bases and J shed 8 bases, with 16 bases lying between them. The CDR3 here is CASSPQGKGHEQFF. The CDR3 region has the DNA TGTGCCAGCAGCCCTCAGGGAAAGGGCCATGAGCAGTTCTTC.

The chain combines TRBV12-3 or TRBV12-4 with TRBJ1-4; D is possibly TRBD1 (6 bases). The V and J ends lost 5 bases and 5 bases respectively, with 12 bases between them. The CDR3 length is 14 residues. The CDR3 sequence: CASSLRGINEKLFF. CDR3 DNA sequence: TGTGCCAGCAGTCTCAGGGGTATAAATGAAAAACTGTTTTTT.

This rearrangement joins TRBV20-1 to TRBJ2-5; unclear D gene. V was shortened by 4 bases and J by 5 bases, with 14 bases between the two germline ends. This CDR3 has 13 amino acids. Per the germline V gene, CDR1 is DFQATT and CDR2 is SNEGSKA (reference sequence). CDR3 coding DNA: TGCAGTGCTAAAGATCCGAGTAGGGAGACCCAGTACTTC. This codes for CSAKDPSRETQYF.

The V and J genes are TRBV12-3 or TRBV12-4 and TRBJ1-1, with 7 bases that match TRBD1. The trim removed 7 bases at V and 4 bases at J, leaving 9 bases unmatched. This CDR3 contains 14 residues. CDR3 nucleotide sequence: TGTGCCAGCAATCGACAGGGAAAAGGCACTGAAGCTTTCTTT. Translating it yields CASNRQGKGTEAFF.